These T cell receptor beta chains were read from a single sample in a study of radiotherapy plus CTLA-4 blockade in lung cancer. TCRdb's copy holds only in-frame clones and misses some; the assay was immunoSEQ multiplex PCR. This sample has roughly 110,000 clones; roughly 84% occur once, and the top ten carry roughly 2.5%. The sequencing here drew on peripheral blood, taken from a patient treated with radiotherapy plus ipilimumab. These receptors came from a human donor with non-small cell lung cancer that progressed on radiotherapy plus ipilimumab. Some clones in this sample may be carry-over from other donors' samples. Each CDR3 is given with its conserved first and last residue. A D gene is named only where the DNA matches it firmly. Rows may omit the clone size; those that give it use once, few, many or a size class.

V gene: TRBV7-8; D gene: TRBD1; J gene: TRBJ2-1; clone size: NA; CDR3 protein: CASYELQGSVNEQFF; CDR3 DNA: TGTGCCAGCTATGAGTTACAGGGGAGTGTCAATGAGCAGTTCTTC
V gene: TRBV4-2; D gene: TRBD2; J gene: TRBJ2-5; clone size: NA; CDR3 protein: CASSQERGGQETQYF; CDR3 DNA: TGTGCCAGCAGCCAAGAGCGGGGGGGCCAAGAGACCCAGTACTTC
V gene: TRBV10-3; D gene: TRBD2; J gene: TRBJ2-7; clone size: NA; CDR3 protein: CAIKPGLAAYEQYF; CDR3 DNA: TGTGCCATCAAACCGGGACTAGCAGCCTACGAGCAGTACTTC
V gene: TRBV6-1; D gene: NA; J gene: TRBJ1-3; clone size: NA; CDR3 protein: CASSEVPIEASGNTIYF; CDR3 DNA: TGTGCCAGCAGTGAAGTTCCGATCGAGGCCTCTGGAAACACCATATATTTT
V gene: TRBV7-9; D gene: NA; J gene: TRBJ2-7; clone size: few; CDR3 protein: CASSTQSYEQYF; CDR3 DNA: TGTGCCAGCAGCACCCAATCCTACGAGCAGTACTTC
V gene: TRBV6-1; D gene: TRBD2; J gene: TRBJ2-3; clone size: NA; CDR3 protein: CASSVRLAGDSDTQYF; CDR3 DNA: TGTGCCAGCAGTGTACGACTAGCGGGGGACTCAGATACGCAGTATTTT
V gene: TRBV6-4; D gene: NA; J gene: TRBJ2-2; clone size: NA; CDR3 protein: CASSDTGYGTGELFF; CDR3 DNA: TGTGCCAGCAGTGACACCGGGTATGGTACCGGGGAGCTGTTTTTT
V gene: TRBV7-2; D gene: NA; J gene: TRBJ2-3; clone size: NA; CDR3 protein: CASSPSPSSDSTDTQYF; CDR3 DNA: TGTGCCAGCAGCCCCTCACCTTCATCGGACAGCACAGATACGCAGTATTTT
V gene: TRBV28; D gene: TRBD1; J gene: TRBJ2-1; clone size: few; CDR3 protein: CASSPPGTGGLYEQFF; CDR3 DNA: TGTGCCAGCAGTCCACCCGGGACAGGGGGCTTGTATGAGCAGTTCTTC
V gene: TRBV5-1; D gene: NA; J gene: TRBJ1-4; clone size: once; CDR3 protein: CASSLAIGVGEKLFF; CDR3 DNA: TGCGCCAGCAGCTTGGCCATCGGGGTTGGGGAAAAACTGTTTTTT
V gene: TRBV5-1; D gene: NA; J gene: TRBJ2-4; clone size: NA; CDR3 protein: CASSLGAGIDKNIQYF; CDR3 DNA: TGCGCCAGCAGCTTGGGTGCGGGGATCGACAAAAACATTCAGTACTTC
V gene: TRBV29-1; D gene: TRBD2; J gene: TRBJ2-1; clone size: NA; CDR3 protein: CSVFSGGDNEQFF; CDR3 DNA: TGCAGCGTTTTTAGCGGGGGGGACAATGAGCAGTTCTTC
V gene: TRBV9; D gene: NA; J gene: TRBJ2-5; clone size: NA; CDR3 protein: CASSVVGGQETQYF; CDR3 DNA: TGTGCCAGCAGCGTAGTCGGGGGCCAAGAGACCCAGTACTTC
V gene: TRBV7-6; D gene: NA; J gene: TRBJ1-3; clone size: NA; CDR3 protein: CASSASSRADGNTIYF; CDR3 DNA: TGTGCCAGCAGCGCTAGCAGCAGGGCGGATGGAAACACCATATATTTT
V gene: TRBV7-2; D gene: NA; J gene: TRBJ2-7; clone size: NA; CDR3 protein: CASSLEPGHEQYF; CDR3 DNA: TGTGCCAGCAGCTTAGAACCAGGACACGAGCAGTACTTC
V gene: TRBV7-9; D gene: TRBD1; J gene: TRBJ1-5; clone size: once; CDR3 protein: CASSGGQLNQPQHF; CDR3 DNA: TGTGCCAGCTCCGGGGGACAGCTCAATCAGCCCCAGCATTTT
V gene: TRBV29-1; D gene: TRBD1; J gene: TRBJ1-1; clone size: NA; CDR3 protein: CSAHGQGHTEAFF; CDR3 DNA: TGCAGCGCCCACGGACAGGGGCACACTGAAGCTTTCTTT
V gene: TRBV27; D gene: NA; J gene: TRBJ2-5; clone size: NA; CDR3 protein: CASSSLAGRQETQYF; CDR3 DNA: TGTGCCAGCAGTTCCCTCGCGGGGCGACAAGAGACCCAGTACTTC
V gene: TRBV7-8; D gene: NA; J gene: TRBJ2-3; clone size: NA; CDR3 protein: CASRRTASTDTQYF; CDR3 DNA: TGTGCCAGCAGGAGGACAGCTAGCACAGATACGCAGTATTTT
V gene: TRBV19; D gene: NA; J gene: TRBJ1-2; clone size: NA; CDR3 protein: CASMSSNTENYGYTF; CDR3 DNA: TGTGCCAGTATGAGCAGCAATACAGAGAACTATGGCTACACCTTC
V gene: TRBV13; D gene: NA; J gene: TRBJ1-2; clone size: NA; CDR3 protein: CASSLDRVGYTF; CDR3 DNA: TGTGCCAGCAGCTTAGATAGGGTTGGCTACACCTTC
V gene: TRBV2; D gene: NA; J gene: TRBJ2-5; clone size: NA; CDR3 protein: CASSEDGQETQYF; CDR3 DNA: TGTGCCAGCAGTGAGGACGGGCAAGAGACCCAGTACTTC
V gene: TRBV5-4; D gene: NA; J gene: TRBJ1-2; clone size: NA; CDR3 protein: CASSLALFANYGYTF; CDR3 DNA: TGTGCCAGCAGCTTGGCGCTTTTCGCTAACTATGGCTACACCTTC
V gene: TRBV6-1; D gene: NA; J gene: TRBJ2-6; clone size: medium-sized; CDR3 protein: CASSLEASGANVLTF; CDR3 DNA: TGTGCCAGCAGTCTCGAAGCCTCTGGGGCCAACGTCCTGACTTTC
V gene: TRBV27; D gene: NA; J gene: TRBJ1-5; clone size: NA; CDR3 protein: CASSLLGDSNQPQHF; CDR3 DNA: TGTGCCAGCAGTTTATTGGGGGATAGCAATCAGCCCCAGCATTTT
V gene: TRBV6-5; D gene: NA; J gene: TRBJ2-5; clone size: NA; CDR3 protein: CASSYSRQQETQYF; CDR3 DNA: TGTGCCAGCAGTTACTCTAGACAGCAAGAGACCCAGTACTTC
V gene: TRBV6-5; D gene: NA; J gene: TRBJ1-2; clone size: NA; CDR3 protein: CASRATGWDGYTF; CDR3 DNA: TGTGCCAGCAGGGCGACAGGCTGGGATGGCTACACCTTC
V gene: TRBV7-3; D gene: NA; J gene: TRBJ1-1; clone size: NA; CDR3 protein: CASSFLHSTEAFF; CDR3 DNA: TGTGCCAGCAGCTTCCTCCACAGCACTGAAGCTTTCTTT
V gene: TRBV5-1; D gene: TRBD1; J gene: TRBJ2-1; clone size: once; CDR3 protein: CASSAPGTGSYNEQFF; CDR3 DNA: TGCGCCAGCAGCGCCCCCGGGACAGGGTCCTACAATGAGCAGTTCTTC
V gene: TRBV5-6; D gene: TRBD2; J gene: TRBJ2-1; clone size: NA; CDR3 protein: CASSLGLAGPYNEQFF; CDR3 DNA: TGTGCCAGCAGCTTGGGGCTAGCGGGGCCCTACAATGAGCAGTTCTTC
V gene: TRBV6-5; D gene: NA; J gene: TRBJ1-1; clone size: NA; CDR3 protein: CASSSRGQMNTEAFF; CDR3 DNA: TGTGCCAGCAGCTCCCGAGGACAGATGAACACTGAAGCTTTCTTT
V gene: TRBV7-9; D gene: TRBD1; J gene: TRBJ1-5; clone size: NA; CDR3 protein: CASSLLGGENQPQHF; CDR3 DNA: TGTGCCAGCAGCTTATTAGGGGGCGAGAATCAGCCCCAGCATTTT
V gene: TRBV11-2; D gene: TRBD1; J gene: TRBJ2-5; clone size: NA; CDR3 protein: CASSLVGTEQETQYF; CDR3 DNA: TGTGCCAGCAGCTTAGTGGGGACAGAGCAAGAGACCCAGTACTTC
V gene: TRBV7-2; D gene: NA; J gene: TRBJ2-2; clone size: NA; CDR3 protein: CASSLNGRRPGELFF; CDR3 DNA: TGTGCCAGCAGCTTAAATGGGCGGAGACCCGGGGAGCTGTTTTTT
V gene: TRBV21-1; D gene: NA; J gene: TRBJ2-7; clone size: NA; CDR3 protein: CASSKRRGQGSEQYF; CDR3 DNA: TGTGCCAGCAGCAAAAGGCGGGGACAGGGGAGCGAGCAGTACTTC
V gene: TRBV4-3; D gene: NA; J gene: TRBJ1-6; clone size: NA; CDR3 protein: CASSQDTLGLSSYNSPLHF; CDR3 DNA: TGCGCCAGCAGCCAAGATACCCTGGGTCTAAGCTCCTATAATTCACCCCTCCACTTT
V gene: TRBV5-1; D gene: TRBD2; J gene: TRBJ2-1; clone size: NA; CDR3 protein: CASSRGLAGGRNEQFF; CDR3 DNA: TGCGCCAGCAGCCGCGGACTAGCGGGGGGGCGCAATGAGCAGTTCTTC
V gene: TRBV5-6; D gene: NA; J gene: TRBJ2-7; clone size: NA; CDR3 protein: CASSLPGQLYEQYF; CDR3 DNA: TGTGCCAGCAGCTTACCGGGACAACTATACGAGCAGTACTTC
V gene: TRBV5-1; D gene: NA; J gene: TRBJ1-6; clone size: NA; CDR3 protein: CASGAGATYNSPLHF; CDR3 DNA: TGCGCCAGCGGGGCAGGGGCTACGTATAATTCACCCCTCCACTTT
V gene: TRBV5-6; D gene: NA; J gene: TRBJ2-3; clone size: NA; CDR3 protein: CASSLVSTDTQYF; CDR3 DNA: TGTGCCAGCAGCTTGGTAAGCACAGATACGCAGTATTTT
V gene: TRBV4-2; D gene: TRBD1; J gene: TRBJ1-5; clone size: once; CDR3 protein: CASSQPGQGVSMGNQPQHF; CDR3 DNA: TGTGCCAGCAGCCAACCCGGACAGGGCGTAAGTATGGGCAATCAGCCCCAGCATTTT
V gene: TRBV15; D gene: NA; J gene: TRBJ2-3; clone size: NA; CDR3 protein: CATSRDWRDTQYF; CDR3 DNA: TGTGCCACCAGCAGAGATTGGCGAGATACGCAGTATTTT
V gene: TRBV6-6; D gene: NA; J gene: TRBJ1-2; clone size: NA; CDR3 protein: CASSSNGQIYGYTF; CDR3 DNA: TGTGCCAGCAGCTCCAATGGGCAAATCTATGGCTACACCTTC
V gene: TRBV18; D gene: TRBD1; J gene: TRBJ2-3; clone size: NA; CDR3 protein: CASSRDRGHNTDTQYF; CDR3 DNA: TGTGCCAGCTCACGCGACAGGGGGCACAACACAGATACGCAGTATTTT
V gene: TRBV6-5; D gene: TRBD2; J gene: TRBJ2-2; clone size: NA; CDR3 protein: CASRPPGGWAGELFF; CDR3 DNA: TGTGCCAGCAGACCCCCGGGGGGGTGGGCCGGGGAGCTGTTTTTT
V gene: TRBV27; D gene: NA; J gene: TRBJ2-5; clone size: NA; CDR3 protein: CASSTGEEETQYF; CDR3 DNA: TGTGCCAGCAGTACAGGGGAGGAAGAGACCCAGTACTTC
V gene: TRBV9; D gene: NA; J gene: TRBJ2-7; clone size: NA; CDR3 protein: CASSVGLGYEQYF; CDR3 DNA: TGTGCCAGCAGCGTAGGTCTCGGGTACGAGCAGTACTTC
V gene: TRBV6-4; D gene: TRBD1; J gene: TRBJ2-1; clone size: few; CDR3 protein: CASSDGQGAPNEQFF; CDR3 DNA: TGTGCCAGCAGTGACGGGCAGGGGGCGCCCAATGAGCAGTTCTTC